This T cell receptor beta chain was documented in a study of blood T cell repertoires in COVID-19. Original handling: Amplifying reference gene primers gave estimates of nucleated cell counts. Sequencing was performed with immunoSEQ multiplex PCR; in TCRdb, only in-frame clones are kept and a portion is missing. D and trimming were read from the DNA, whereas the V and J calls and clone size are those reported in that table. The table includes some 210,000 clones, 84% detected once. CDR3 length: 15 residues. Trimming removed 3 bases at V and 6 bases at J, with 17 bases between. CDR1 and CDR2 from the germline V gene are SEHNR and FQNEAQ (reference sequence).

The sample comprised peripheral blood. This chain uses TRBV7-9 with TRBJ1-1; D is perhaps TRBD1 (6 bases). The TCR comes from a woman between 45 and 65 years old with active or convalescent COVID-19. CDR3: CASSLGAPSDPEAFF. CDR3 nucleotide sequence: TGTGCCAGCAGCTTGGGGGCCCCCTCTGACCCTGAAGCTTTCTTT. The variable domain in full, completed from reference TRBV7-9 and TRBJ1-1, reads DTGVSQNPRHKITKRGQNVTFRCDPISEHNRLYWYRQTLGQGPEFLTYFQNEAQLEKSRLLSDRFSAERPKGSFSTLEIQRTEQGDSAMYLCASSLGAPSDPEAFFGQGTRLTVV.